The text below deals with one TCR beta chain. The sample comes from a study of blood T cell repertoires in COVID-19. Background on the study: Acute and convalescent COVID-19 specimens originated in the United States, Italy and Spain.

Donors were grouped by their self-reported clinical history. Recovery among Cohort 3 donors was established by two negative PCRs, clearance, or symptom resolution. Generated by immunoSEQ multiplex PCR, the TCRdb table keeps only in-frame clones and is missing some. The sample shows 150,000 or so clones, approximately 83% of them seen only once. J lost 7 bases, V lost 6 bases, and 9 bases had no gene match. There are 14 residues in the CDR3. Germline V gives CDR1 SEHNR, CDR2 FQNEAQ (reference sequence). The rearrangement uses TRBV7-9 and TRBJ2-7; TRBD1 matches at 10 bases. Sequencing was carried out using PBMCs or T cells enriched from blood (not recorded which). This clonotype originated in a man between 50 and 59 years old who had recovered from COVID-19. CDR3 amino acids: CASRGTGATGEQYF. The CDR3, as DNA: TGTGCCAGCAGGGGGACAGGGGCCACAGGGGAGCAGTACTTC.